This TCR beta chain stems from a study of blood T cell repertoires in COVID-19. The wider study: Sites in the United States, Italy and Spain provided acute and convalescent COVID-19 samples. Sources were T cells, B-cell-depleted T cells, or PBMCs; the material itself was cDNA or gDNA.

CDR1 and CDR2 from the germline V gene are MNHNY and SVGAGI (reference sequence). Losses at the gene ends were 8 bases for V and 9 bases for J; bases not matched to a gene: 9. The CDR3 totals 13 residues. Method: immunoSEQ multiplex PCR; TCRdb's copy keeps in-frame clones and lacks some. The table records 39,000 or so clones, roughly nine tenths of them present only once. This clone has only a few counts. The sample comprised peripheral blood. The sequence came from a man aged 45-60 years with active COVID-19. This chain uses TRBV6-6 with TRBJ2-2; 7 bases are a match to TRBD1. The CDR3 spells CASAIQGERELFF. CDR3 bases: TGTGCCAGCGCCATTCAGGGGGAGAGGGAGCTGTTTTTT.